The text below deals with one TCR beta chain. These data originate in a study of control samples from healthy donors and cancer patients. This CDR3 spans 13 amino acids. Germline-derived CDR1 and CDR2 are SEHNR and FQNEAQ (reference sequence). V was cut by 6 bases and J by 1 base, with 9 bases left in between. TCRdb's table, derived via immunoSEQ multiplex PCR, lists solely in-frame clones and lacks some. The sample lists 200,000 to 250,000 clones, roughly 94% occurring once. This TCR came from a man aged 45-60 years in good health. J is TRBJ1-1 and V is TRBV7-9, with D unclear. Sequenced input: blood. DNA for the CDR3: TGTGCCAGCAGACCAGGCCCGAACACTGAAGCTTTCTTT. Translating it yields CASRPGPNTEAFF.